These T cell receptor beta chains were read from a single sample in a study of shared clonotypes between healthy human individuals. Here immunoSEQ multiplex PCR was the method, and the copy in TCRdb shows in-frame clones only, minus some. The table lists about 1.5 million clones, 98% of them singletons. Sequenced material: naive CD4+ T cells sorted from blood. These receptors originate from a man under 40 in good health. The CDR3 runs from the conserved cysteine through the conserved F or W. A D gene is named only where the DNA matches it firmly. Clone size appears in some rows only: once, few, many, or a class for an expanded clone.

d_call clone_size j_call v_call cdr3_nt cdr3_aa
TRBD1 - TRBJ2-2 TRBV5-1 TGCGCCAGCAGCTTCCTGACAGGGGGAAACACCGGGGAGCTGTTTTTT CASSFLTGGNTGELFF
- - TRBJ2-5 TRBV7-2 TGTGCCAGCAGCTACCGGGACTTCCTCGCGGAGACCCAGTACTTC CASSYRDFLAETQYF
- once TRBJ2-5 TRBV5-1 TGCGCCAGCAGCTTGATGGACGCCCAAGAGACCCAGTACTTC CASSLMDAQETQYF
- - TRBJ2-1 TRBV5-5 TGTGCCAGCAGCGTGGCGCGGACCAATGAGCAGTTCTTC CASSVARTNEQFF
- - TRBJ2-1 TRBV5-4 TGTGCCAGCAGCACCGGGACTGCTGAGCAGTTCTTC CASSTGTAEQFF
- - TRBJ2-7 TRBV2 TGTGCCAGCAGTTTCGGGAGCTCCTACGAGCAGTACTTC CASSFGSSYEQYF
TRBD1 once TRBJ1-1 TRBV2 TGTGCCAGCAGTCGGGACAGGGGATCTACTGAAGCTTTCTTT CASSRDRGSTEAFF
- - TRBJ2-3 TRBV9 TGTGCCAGCAGCGTAGGGGTAGTAGGCACAGATACGCAGTATTTT CASSVGVVGTDTQYF
- - TRBJ2-5 TRBV6-5 TGTGCCAGCAGCCTCCGGAGGGCAGAGACCCAGTACTTC CASSLRRAETQYF
- - TRBJ1-5 TRBV6-5 TGTGCCAGCAGTTACTCAGTTTATAGCAATCAGCCCCAGCATTTT CASSYSVYSNQPQHF
TRBD1 - TRBJ1-2 TRBV19 TGTGCCAGTAGTCCCTTCGACAGGGGAAGATTTGGCTACACCTTC CASSPFDRGRFGYTF
- once TRBJ2-1 TRBV19 TGTGCCAGTAATAGACGGGATGTCTACAATGAGCAGTTCTTC CASNRRDVYNEQFF
- - TRBJ2-3 TRBV5-4 TGTGCCAGCAGCTTGGTGGACACAGATACGCAGTATTTT CASSLVDTDTQYF
- - TRBJ2-3 TRBV5-4 TGTGCCAGCAGCCCGAAGCTAGTGGATACACAGTATTTT CASSPKLVDTQYF
- - TRBJ1-4 TRBV5-6 TGTGCCAGCAGCTTGCAAGCAACTAATGAAAAACTGTTTTTT CASSLQATNEKLFF
- - TRBJ1-1 TRBV28 TGTGCCAGCAGTTTTCCAGGGACTGAAGCTTTCTTT CASSFPGTEAFF
- - TRBJ2-2 TRBV28 TGTGCCAGCGGAGGCCCACGATCGAACACCGGGGAGCTGTTTTTT CASGGPRSNTGELFF
TRBD2 - TRBJ2-2 TRBV2 TGTGCCGGATCCTCGGGACTAGCAGTCGGGGAGCTGTTTTTT CAGSSGLAVGELFF
- - TRBJ1-1 TRBV28 TGTGCCAGCAGTTTTTCCCCGATGAACACTGAAGCTTTCTTT CASSFSPMNTEAFF
- - TRBJ2-1 TRBV25-1 TGTGCCAGCAGTGAATTAGGGGGGGGAATGTTCACCTACAATGAGCAGTTCTTC CASSELGGGMFTYNEQFF
TRBD1 - TRBJ2-7 TRBV20-1 TGCAGTGCTAGGGGGACAGCCTTTGGGTACTTC CSARGTAFGYF
- - TRBJ2-2 TRBV6-5 TGTGCCAGCAGTTTGACGGCTGCCCTAAACACCGGGGAGCTGTTTTTT CASSLTAALNTGELFF
TRBD2 - TRBJ2-5 TRBV5-1 TGCGCCAGCAGCTTAGGGACTAGCGGGAGGGGAGAGACCCAGTACTTC CASSLGTSGRGETQYF